Reported below is one T cell receptor beta chain. The data belong to a study of blood T cell dynamics during melanoma immunotherapy. Background on the study: First-line therapy was either pembrolizumab or nivolumab with ipilimumab for metastatic melanoma.

Assay used: immunoSEQ multiplex PCR; TCRdb lists only in-frame clones, some missing. Among about 4,200 clones, approximately 90% were seen once, and the ten largest hold over 3.5%. Time point noted: week 3, after first cycle of checkpoint inhibitor. Patients had no prior systemic cancer treatment, immunosuppressants or other active cancers. The material sequenced was blood, taken from a patient treated with checkpoint blockade. The sequence was obtained from a human donor with melanoma.

DNA for the CDR3: TGTGCCAGCGGGGACCCCTCCCTTTCGTACGAGCAGTACTTC. Translating gives CASGDPSLSYEQYF. The gene calls are TRBV2 and TRBJ2-7; D is tentatively TRBD1 or TRBD2 (5 bases each). This CDR3 has 14 amino acids. CDR1 and CDR2 from the germline V gene are SNHLY and FYNNEI. V shed 8 bases and J shed 4 bases, with 18 bases lying between them.